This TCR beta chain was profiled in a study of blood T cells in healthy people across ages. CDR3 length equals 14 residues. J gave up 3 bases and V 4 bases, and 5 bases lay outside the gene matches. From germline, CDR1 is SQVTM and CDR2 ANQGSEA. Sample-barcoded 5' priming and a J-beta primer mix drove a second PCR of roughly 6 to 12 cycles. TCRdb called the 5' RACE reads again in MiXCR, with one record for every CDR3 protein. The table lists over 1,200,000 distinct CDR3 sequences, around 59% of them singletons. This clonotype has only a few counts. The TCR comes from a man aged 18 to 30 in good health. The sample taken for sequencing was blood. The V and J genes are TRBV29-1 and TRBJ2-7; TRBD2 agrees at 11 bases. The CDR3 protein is CSVALLAGDYEQYF. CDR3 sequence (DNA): TGCAGCGTTGCCTTACTAGCGGGGGACTACGAGCAGTACTTC.